The next 12 T cell receptor beta chains were all read from a single sample in a study of CD8+CD57+ T cells in acquired aplastic anemia (dated by TCRdb to 2016 to 2019). The instrument given in TCRdb is Illumina HiSeq 2000. Profiling of TCR beta VDJ combinations and CDR3 sequences used genomic DNA as the template. TCRdb reworked the public reads: Q25 trimming with fastp, MiXCR clone assembly, productive beta chains retained. Each entry is one CDR3 protein sequence, shown with its most common DNA and genes. Across this sample there are 150,000 to 200,000 distinct CDR3 sequences, with around 45% seen only once. The top ten hold approximately 2.9% of the sample. Sequencing was performed on sorted CD4+, CD8+, or CD8+CD57+ T cells (not recorded which) from PBMCs. These receptors were obtained from a human donor in good health.

The chain is built from TRBV11-1 and TRBJ1-3, with D unclear. This CDR3 comprises 18 residues. V was cut by 5 bases and J by 2 bases, with 22 bases left in between. Germline V gene lookup returns CDR1 SGHAT and CDR2 FQDESV (reference sequence). DNA of the CDR3: TGTGCCAGCAGCGTAGATGCTGGTCGGAGGAGTGCTGGAAACACCATATATTTT. This sequence encodes CASSVDAGRRSAGNTIYF.

In DNA form, the CDR3 reads TGCAGCCCACAGGGATATAACTACGAGCAGTACTTC. Translated: CSPQGYNYEQYF. The chain carries TRBV29-1 and TRBJ2-7, with D perhaps TRBD1 (6 bases). The CDR3 consists of 12 residues. V gave up 8 bases and J gave up 3 bases, with 14 bases separating them. Per germline, CDR1 SQVTM and CDR2 ANQGSEA.

The gene calls are TRBV7-2 and TRBJ2-7; 7 bases agree with TRBD1. Trimming cost V 5 bases and J 3 bases; bases outside gene matches: 4. The CDR3 spans 13 residues. Germline assignment: CDR1 SGHTA and CDR2 FQGNSA. CDR3 DNA sequence: TGTGCCAGCAGCCGATACAGGGGCTACGAGCAGTACTTC. It translates to CASSRYRGYEQYF.

Comment on this clonotype: One end of the junction does not line up with germline, which may come from a read error. This chain uses TRBV15 with TRBJ2-7; 7 positions agree with TRBD2. Germline V gene data show CDR1 as LNHNV and CDR2 as YYDKDF (reference sequence). The CDR3 runs to 17 residues. As DNA, the CDR3 is TGTGCCAGCAGCTTAGTGTCCCTAGCGGAGAGCTCCTACGAGCAGTACTTC. Its translation: CASSLVSLAESSYEQYF.

The chain couples TRBV6-5 to TRBJ2-7; 8 nucleotides line up with TRBD1. The ends lost 4 bases at V and 4 bases at J; junction bases unmatched: 6. Germline V CDR1 and CDR2: MNHEY, SVGAGI. This CDR3 comprises 14 residues. For the CDR3, the DNA is TGTGCCAGCAGTTTAAGGGGACAGGCATACGAGCAGTACTTC. This encodes CASSLRGQAYEQYF.

There are many counts of this clonotype. J is TRBJ1-2 and V is TRBV2, with 9 bases matching TRBD1. The germline V gene has CDR1 SNHLY and CDR2 FYNNEI. J lost 1 base, V lost 6 bases, and 6 bases had no gene match. This CDR3 is 15 amino acids long. This CDR3 reads CASRTGTGSNYGYTF. In DNA form, the CDR3 reads TGTGCCAGCAGAACCGGGACAGGGAGTAACTATGGCTACACCTTC. The full variable domain, with the rest looked up from reference TRBV2 and TRBJ1-2, is EPEVTQTPSHQVTQMGQEVILRCVPISNHLYFYWYRQILGQKVEFLVSFYNNEISEKSEIFDDQFSVERPDGSNFTLKIRSTKLEDSAMYFCASRTGTGSNYGYTFGSGTRLTVV.

A few counts support this clonotype. This chain connects TRBV12-3 or TRBV12-4 to TRBJ2-7, with 11 nucleotides matching TRBD2. V lost 7 bases, J lost 5 bases, and 7 bases stayed unmatched. CDR3 length equals 14 residues. The CDR3 DNA follows: TGTGCCAGCATCCATAGCGGGAGGGCCAACGAGCAGTACTTC. Protein sequence: CASIHSGRANEQYF.

The chain joins TRBV5-1 to TRBJ1-2; D remains unclear. V lost 4 bases to trimming and J lost 0 bases, with 10 bases between them. Per the germline V gene, CDR1 is SGHRS and CDR2 is YFSETQ. The CDR3 runs 14 residues. In DNA, the CDR3 is TGCGCCAGCAGCAAGGACGGCACTAACTATGGCTACACCTTC. Translated, it gives CASSKDGTNYGYTF. Complete variable domain (other parts from reference TRBV5-1 and TRBJ1-2): KAGVTQTPRYLIKTRGQQVTLSCSPISGHRSVSWYQQTPGQGLQFLFEYFSETQRNKGNFPGRFSGRQFSNSRSEMNVSTLELGDSALYLCASSKDGTNYGYTFGSGTRLTVV.

This clonotype appeared a single time. The chain combines TRBV5-5 with TRBJ2-7, with D tentatively TRBD2 (5 bases). V lost 3 bases and J 3 bases, leaving 13 bases between the germline ends. This CDR3 comprises 14 residues. Germline V lookup: CDR1 SGHKS, CDR2 YYEKEE (reference sequence). The CDR3 sequence: CASSSPGGSYEQYF. The CDR3 nucleotides are TGTGCCAGCAGCTCACCCGGAGGTAGCTACGAGCAGTACTTC.

This clonotype was found many times. J is TRBJ2-5 and V is TRBV12-3 or TRBV12-4; possible D gene TRBD1, 6 bases. The CDR3 runs 13 residues. V dropped 2 bases and J dropped 4 bases, with 8 bases sitting between them. CDR3 amino acids: CASSLRGGETQYF. For the CDR3, the DNA is TGTGCCAGCAGTTTAAGAGGGGGAGAGACCCAGTACTTC.

About this clonotype itself: This sequence may be a read error, since a much larger clone differs from it by one base. The genes are TRBV20-1 and TRBJ2-7; no firm D call. Trimming stripped 1 base from V and 6 bases from J, with 10 bases between. CDR3 size: 12 residues. Germline V gene sequence: CDR1 DFQATT, CDR2 SNEGSKA (reference sequence). The chain's CDR3 is CSARGGQVEQYF. In DNA form, the CDR3 reads TGCAGTGCTAGAGGTGGCCAGGTCGAGCAGTACTTC.

This clonotype was counted a few times. The V call is TRBV29-1, the J call TRBJ2-7, with D possibly TRBD2 on 5 matching bases. V lost 4 bases, J lost 4 bases, and 20 bases lay in between. The CDR3 runs to 15 residues. CDR1 and CDR2 (germline): SQVTM, ANQGSEA. The CDR3: CSVGRGSPAGYEQYF. The CDR3 DNA reads as TGCAGCGTTGGTCGGGGTTCACCTGCTGGGTACGAGCAGTACTTC.